This T cell receptor beta chain was identified in a study of shared clonotypes between healthy human individuals. Study observations and caveats: The expectation was that sequencing depth would affect clonotype sharing among donors.

Each subset's genomic DNA was shared equally among a number of immunoSEQ plates. Here immunoSEQ multiplex PCR was the method, and the copy in TCRdb shows in-frame clones only, minus some. Here the sample spans some 900,000 clones, about three quarters being singletons. A remark on this clone: What it binds is not known.

The CDR3 covers 19 residues. With 3 bases clipped from V and 4 bases from J, the junction kept 18 bases outside the gene matches. Per the germline V gene, CDR1 is SGHKS and CDR2 is YYEKEE (reference sequence). This receptor was obtained from a young man in good health. J is TRBJ1-4 and V is TRBV5-5, with 7 bases aligning to TRBD1. The sequencing sample was made of memory CD4+ T cells sorted from blood. Subset in this sample: CD45RA-negative fraction. CDR3 in DNA: TGTGCCAGCAGCTCCCAATTCTCCCAAGTGGGACAGAGTAATGAAAAACTGTTTTTT. As protein: CASSSQFSQVGQSNEKLFF.